The rows below give T cell receptor beta chains drawn from one sample of a study of blood T cell repertoires in COVID-19. Sequencing used immunoSEQ multiplex PCR; TCRdb keeps in-frame clones, though not all of them. The data hold 250,000 or so clones, with around four fifths observed a single time. Sequenced sample: peripheral blood. Receptors were obtained from a man aged 45-65 years with acute or convalescent COVID-19. The CDR3 runs from the conserved cysteine through the conserved F or W. The D gene is left open where the match is weak.

D gene: .
V gene: TRBV3-1/TRBV3-2
J gene: TRBJ2-2
CDR3 protein: CASSPGWQLNTGELFF

D gene: .
V gene: TRBV4-1
J gene: TRBJ1-5
CDR3 protein: CASSPIDSQPQHF

D gene: .
V gene: TRBV9
J gene: TRBJ2-1
CDR3 protein: CASSPGGSSYNEQFF

D gene: TRBD2
V gene: TRBV7-9
J gene: TRBJ2-2
CDR3 protein: CASSLGLVPYTGELFF

D gene: .
V gene: TRBV11-3
J gene: TRBJ2-7
CDR3 protein: CASSSPGPRDYEQYF

D gene: .
V gene: TRBV5-1
J gene: TRBJ1-3
CDR3 protein: CASSLGLSGNTIYF

D gene: TRBD1
V gene: TRBV30
J gene: TRBJ2-7
CDR3 protein: CAWSVGQENHEQYF

D gene: .
V gene: TRBV11-3
J gene: TRBJ1-2
CDR3 protein: CASSSGAGYTF

D gene: .
V gene: TRBV5-1
J gene: TRBJ1-1
CDR3 protein: CASSLGQSPNTEAFF

D gene: TRBD2
V gene: TRBV27
J gene: TRBJ2-7
CDR3 protein: CASSLAGVSYEQYF

D gene: .
V gene: TRBV5-4
J gene: TRBJ2-7
CDR3 protein: CASSFTGAGGGEQYF

D gene: TRBD1
V gene: TRBV5-6
J gene: TRBJ1-5
CDR3 protein: CASTIGQASNQPQHF

D gene: TRBD2
V gene: TRBV7-9
J gene: TRBJ2-1
CDR3 protein: CASSLETSGGAYNEQFF

D gene: .
V gene: TRBV7-3
J gene: TRBJ1-1
CDR3 protein: CASSLGVRGMRFMNTEAFF

D gene: TRBD2
V gene: TRBV7-3
J gene: TRBJ2-2
CDR3 protein: CASSRRSSGGTNTGELFF

D gene: .
V gene: TRBV12-5
J gene: TRBJ1-3
CDR3 protein: CASGTVTGGRLGYSGNTIYF

D gene: .
V gene: TRBV19
J gene: TRBJ2-7
CDR3 protein: CASSAMTGTYEQYF

D gene: .
V gene: TRBV6-5
J gene: TRBJ1-2
CDR3 protein: CASRLSDRSYTF

D gene: .
V gene: TRBV11-3
J gene: TRBJ2-1
CDR3 protein: CASSLDQGNEQFF

D gene: .
V gene: TRBV10-1
J gene: TRBJ2-1
CDR3 protein: CASSEDGSYNEQFF

D gene: .
V gene: TRBV6-6
J gene: TRBJ1-2
CDR3 protein: CASSYPRVANYGYTF

D gene: TRBD2
V gene: TRBV27
J gene: TRBJ2-3
CDR3 protein: CASSFSGVITDTQYF

D gene: TRBD1
V gene: TRBV19
J gene: TRBJ1-5
CDR3 protein: CASSFTGGGQPQHF

D gene: TRBD2
V gene: TRBV6-1
J gene: TRBJ2-4
CDR3 protein: CASSEAPAGGNIQYF

D gene: TRBD1
V gene: TRBV4-1
J gene: TRBJ1-2
CDR3 protein: CASSQPWTGHGYTF

D gene: .
V gene: TRBV6-5
J gene: TRBJ2-6
CDR3 protein: CASSPSLLGANVLTF

D gene: TRBD1
V gene: TRBV11-2
J gene: TRBJ1-5
CDR3 protein: CASSQSGGSNQPQHF

D gene: .
V gene: TRBV6-6
J gene: TRBJ1-5
CDR3 protein: CASSYEGGNQPQHF

D gene: .
V gene: TRBV12-1
J gene: TRBJ1-5
CDR3 protein: CASSYPRRDGDQPQHF

D gene: .
V gene: TRBV11-1
J gene: TRBJ2-1
CDR3 protein: CASSPHSGSYNEQFF

D gene: .
V gene: TRBV13
J gene: TRBJ2-3
CDR3 protein: CASSLGSGLGDTQYF

D gene: .
V gene: TRBV30
J gene: TRBJ1-5
CDR3 protein: CAWSVRSTNQPQHF

D gene: .
V gene: TRBV27
J gene: TRBJ1-6
CDR3 protein: CASSLSPNPMERESPLHF

D gene: TRBD1
V gene: TRBV19
J gene: TRBJ2-5
CDR3 protein: CASSMTQGAMETQYF

D gene: TRBD1
V gene: TRBV6-5
J gene: TRBJ1-1
CDR3 protein: CASRGQGIEAFF

D gene: .
V gene: TRBV10-3
J gene: TRBJ2-7
CDR3 protein: CAISELTGTYEQYF

D gene: .
V gene: TRBV11-3
J gene: TRBJ2-1
CDR3 protein: CASSTRQTSSYNEQFF

D gene: .
V gene: TRBV5-1
J gene: TRBJ2-3
CDR3 protein: CASSLQPTDTQYF

D gene: .
V gene: TRBV6-5
J gene: TRBJ1-6
CDR3 protein: CASSLQGIVNNSPLHF

D gene: .
V gene: TRBV7-2
J gene: TRBJ2-3
CDR3 protein: CASSSYTDTQYF

D gene: TRBD2
V gene: TRBV27
J gene: TRBJ2-1
CDR3 protein: CASTEPGLANEQFF

D gene: .
V gene: TRBV10-3
J gene: TRBJ1-5
CDR3 protein: CAISESTRQPQHF

D gene: TRBD1
V gene: TRBV29-1
J gene: TRBJ1-1
CDR3 protein: CSVLGQGAGTEAFF

D gene: TRBD2
V gene: TRBV14
J gene: TRBJ2-1
CDR3 protein: CASSQRGAYNEQFF

D gene: .
V gene: TRBV3-1/TRBV3-2
J gene: TRBJ2-3
CDR3 protein: CASSTTDTQYF

D gene: .
V gene: TRBV5-6
J gene: TRBJ1-1
CDR3 protein: CASSLDTYTEAFF

D gene: TRBD1
V gene: TRBV3-1/TRBV3-2
J gene: TRBJ2-3
CDR3 protein: CASSQEVPGQGADTQYF

D gene: TRBD1
V gene: TRBV11-3
J gene: TRBJ1-4
CDR3 protein: CASSKNRGLAEKLFF

D gene: TRBD2
V gene: TRBV3-1/TRBV3-2
J gene: TRBJ2-7
CDR3 protein: CASSPSRAGPTYEQYF

D gene: .
V gene: TRBV30
J gene: TRBJ2-2
CDR3 protein: CAWSGSRDGELFF

D gene: TRBD2
V gene: TRBV11-2
J gene: TRBJ2-1
CDR3 protein: CASSPGTITNEQFF

D gene: TRBD2
V gene: TRBV7-8
J gene: TRBJ2-2
CDR3 protein: CASSLNGLAGGKAGELFF

D gene: .
V gene: TRBV5-1
J gene: TRBJ2-1
CDR3 protein: CASRRDVNEQFF

D gene: TRBD1
V gene: TRBV7-9
J gene: TRBJ1-5
CDR3 protein: CASSLGTANQPQHF